These 19 T cell receptor beta chains were sequenced from one sample in a study of shared clonotypes between healthy human individuals. Naive CD8 populations comprised CD45RO-negative cells positively selected for CCR7, excluding terminally differentiated effector memory CD45RA+ cells. Only in-frame clones appear in the TCRdb table, and some are missing; sequencing was by immunoSEQ multiplex PCR. The sample includes approximately 600,000 clones, 90% to 95% seen only once; the top ten take around 0.11%. Sample: naive CD8+ T cells sorted from blood. These TCRs come from a woman aged 30 to 39 in good health.

This chain uses TRBV2 with TRBJ2-7, with TRBD1 as a possible D gene (7 bases). CDR3 length equals 14 residues. CDR1 is SNHLY, CDR2 FYNNEI, per germline. The V gene lost 11 bases and the J gene lost 0 bases, with 17 bases spanning the gap. The CDR3 DNA reads as TGTGCCGGAGGGGGCGACATCGACTCCTACGAGCAGTACTTC. Its translation is CAGGGDIDSYEQYF.

The J gene is TRBJ2-7, the V gene TRBV27; possible D gene TRBD2, 5 bases. V gave up 2 bases and J gave up 1 base, with 12 bases separating them. CDR3 size: 15 residues. The germline gives CDR1 MNHEY, CDR2 SMNVEV (reference sequence). CDR3 DNA: TGTGCCAGCAGTTTAGCCCGGACGGGATCCTACGAGCAGTACTTC. The encoded protein is CASSLARTGSYEQYF.

This clone was detected only once. The chain has TRBV6-6 and TRBJ2-2; tentative D call: TRBD2 (7 bases). Deletions cut 7 bases from V and 0 bases from J, with 15 bases between. This CDR3 region has 16 residues. Germline assignment: CDR1 MNHNY and CDR2 SVGAGI (reference sequence). CDR3 amino acids: CASNRGAVPNTGELFF. The CDR3 region has the DNA TGTGCCAGCAACCGGGGGGCCGTCCCGAACACCGGGGAGCTGTTTTTT.

The chain links TRBV19 to TRBJ2-1; 10 bases match TRBD2. Germline CDR1 LNHDA, CDR2 SQIVND (reference sequence). Germline trimming cut 2 bases from V and 9 bases from J; bases unmatched to any gene: 4. This CDR3 is built from 14 residues. The CDR3 protein is CASSILAGEIEQFF. The CDR3 nucleotides are TGTGCCAGTAGTATACTAGCGGGAGAGATTGAGCAGTTCTTC.

The chain combines TRBV27 with TRBJ2-7; D tentatively reads TRBD1 or TRBD2 (5 bases each). Germline assignment: CDR1 MNHEY and CDR2 SMNVEV (reference sequence). This CDR3 is 18 amino acids long. V gave up 0 bases and J gave up 2 bases, with 20 bases separating them. The CDR3 region is CASSLSGVGQGPTYEQYF. CDR3 nucleotides: TGTGCCAGCAGTTTATCGGGGGTCGGGCAGGGACCAACCTACGAGCAGTACTTC.

V is TRBV4-1 and J is TRBJ2-1, with TRBD2 matching over 7 bases. CDR1 and CDR2 (germline): MGHRA, YSYEKL. V shed 4 bases and J 5 bases; nucleotides not matched to a gene: 8. The CDR3 spans 15 residues. CDR3 region: CASSPSGTYHNEQFF. In DNA, the CDR3 is TGCGCCAGCAGCCCAAGCGGGACCTACCACAATGAGCAGTTCTTC.

This chain uses TRBV5-4 with TRBJ1-3; D not certain. V lost 4 bases, J lost 4 bases, and 9 bases lay in between. The V gene's germline CDR1 is SGHNT and CDR2 YYREEE (reference sequence). The CDR3 spans 13 residues. The CDR3: CASSPLGGNTIYF. The CDR3 bases are TGTGCCAGCAGCCCGCTTGGGGGAAACACCATATATTTT. The full variable domain, in which reference TRBV5-4 and TRBJ1-3 provide the parts outside the CDR3, is ETGVTQSPTHLIKTRGQQVTLRCSSQSGHNTVSWYQQALGQGPQFIFQYYREEENGRGNFPPRFSGLQFPNYSSELNVNALELDDSALYLCASSPLGGNTIYFGEGSWLTVV.

The rearrangement links TRBV27 to TRBJ2-7, with 7 bases identical to TRBD1. This CDR3 comprises 15 residues. Germline CDR1 is MNHEY and CDR2 is SMNVEV (reference sequence). V trimming: 0 bases; J trimming: 3 bases; junction bases outside the gene matches: 5. The chain's CDR3 is CASSLSRGTVYEQYF. The CDR3 DNA reads as TGTGCCAGCAGTTTATCGAGGGGGACAGTCTACGAGCAGTACTTC.

The chain joins TRBV4-1 to TRBJ2-7; D perhaps matches TRBD1 (6 bases). In germline, CDR1 is MGHRA, CDR2 YSYEKL. CDR3 length equals 16 residues. V lost 0 bases, J lost 2 bases, and 14 bases lay in between. DNA for the CDR3: TGCGCCAGCAGCCAAGAGTCAATCAGGGGAACCTACGAGCAGTACTTC. This gives the protein CASSQESIRGTYEQYF.

The genes are TRBV6-4 and TRBJ2-2; D gene ambiguous. Per germline, CDR1 MRHNA and CDR2 SNTAGT. This CDR3 is 12 amino acids long. The V end lost 3 bases, the J end lost 8 bases, and 7 bases lay between the germline ends. The CDR3 DNA reads as TGTGCCAGCAGTGAGCGCTCGGGGGAGCTGTTTTTT. This sequence encodes CASSERSGELFF.

The rearrangement uses TRBV30 and TRBJ1-4; a possible D gene is TRBD1 (6 bases). The germline gives CDR1 GTSNPN, CDR2 SVGIG (reference sequence). The CDR3 is made up of 16 amino acids. V shed 3 bases and J shed 0 bases, with 14 bases lying between them. CDR3 amino acids: CAWRGLGAATNEKLFF. The CDR3 DNA reads as TGTGCCTGGAGAGGACTGGGGGCAGCAACTAATGAAAAACTGTTTTTT.

The chain links TRBV29-1 to TRBJ2-1, with TRBD2 as a possible D gene (6 bases). The CDR3 runs to 14 residues. V lost 1 base, J lost 4 bases, and 11 bases lay in between. Germline V gives CDR1 SQVTM, CDR2 ANQGSEA. CDR3 residues: CSVEGLELYNEQFF. CDR3 bases: TGCAGCGTTGAAGGACTAGAGTTATACAATGAGCAGTTCTTC.

V is TRBV4-2 and J is TRBJ1-1; D is ambiguous. Trimming pared 0 bases from V and 0 bases from J, leaving 5 bases between. Germline V gene data show CDR1 as LGHNA and CDR2 as YNFKEQ. CDR3 length: 14 residues. DNA of the CDR3: TGTGCCAGCAGCCAAGAGGTCATGAACACTGAAGCTTTCTTT. It codes for CASSQEVMNTEAFF.

J is TRBJ2-1 and V is TRBV19, with D possibly TRBD2 on 6 matching bases. There are 14 residues in the CDR3. Germline V gene sequence: CDR1 LNHDA, CDR2 SQIVND (reference sequence). V lost 5 bases and J lost 0, with 8 bases in between. CDR3 nucleotides: TGTGCCAGTAGTTACGGGAGCTCCTACAATGAGCAGTTCTTC. Translated, it gives CASSYGSSYNEQFF.

On this clone: Other DNA sequences of this sample code for an identical CDR3. V is TRBV27 and J is TRBJ2-3, with no clear D. Germline V gene data show CDR1 as MNHEY and CDR2 as SMNVEV (reference sequence). The CDR3 is 12 residues long. The V and J ends lost 3 bases and 4 bases respectively, with 5 bases between them. CDR3 DNA sequence: TGTGCCAGCAGTTTTTCCGCAGATACGCAGTATTTT. Protein product: CASSFSADTQYF.

CDR3 bases: TGTGCCATCAGTCAGAGTAGCGGGACGGGCCGCACAGATACGCAGTATTTT. Translation: CAISQSSGTGRTDTQYF. The genes are TRBV10-3 and TRBJ2-3; 8 bases line up with TRBD2. Germline CDR1 and CDR2: ENHRY and SYGVKD. The CDR3 totals 17 residues. The V gene end was trimmed by 5 bases and the J gene end by 1 base; junction bases not matched to a gene: 11.

CDR3 amino acids: CASSYAGSTEAFF. The CDR3 region has the DNA TGTGCCAGCAGCTACGCAGGTTCCACTGAAGCTTTCTTT. V gene TRBV11-3 combines with J gene TRBJ1-1; no definite D call. From germline, CDR1 is SGHNT and CDR2 YENEEA. This CDR3 spans 13 amino acids. Deletions cut 4 bases from V and 4 bases from J, with 10 bases between.

This clone was seen just once. The chain joins TRBV27 to TRBJ2-7, with 9 nucleotides matching TRBD2. The V gene's germline CDR1 is MNHEY and CDR2 SMNVEV (reference sequence). V lost 5 bases to trimming and J lost 2 bases; unmatched junction nucleotides: 7. CDR3 size: 15 residues. In DNA, the CDR3 is TGTGCCAGCAGTCCGGGGACTAGCCCAGCCTACGAGCAGTACTTC. Its protein is CASSPGTSPAYEQYF.

The rearrangement joins TRBV9 to TRBJ2-3, with no clear D. The CDR3 consists of 14 residues. V lost 0 bases, J lost 3 bases, and 8 bases lay in between. Germline assignment: CDR1 SGDLS and CDR2 YYNGEE. CDR3 loop: CASSVGQATDTQYF. Written as DNA, the CDR3 is TGTGCCAGCAGCGTAGGGCAGGCTACAGATACGCAGTATTTT.